This T cell receptor (beta chain) was found in a study of Ad26.COV2.S vaccination and SARS-CoV-2 variants. Method: immunoSEQ multiplex PCR; TCRdb's copy keeps in-frame clones and lacks some. The table shows nearly 400,000 clones, with approximately 89% occurring only once. Study-level findings and limits: People who got the vaccine or the placebo had similar non-spike TCR breadth. Reports say spike-specific CD8+ and CD4+ T cell responses covered substantial breadth after vaccination. Analytic work on TCR breadth and depth might have understated the full extent of total T cell responses.

The treatment is: 15 to 20 received Ad26.COV2.S at low or high dose, single or two shots; five or six received placebo; per-sample allocation not given. Specimens were obtained on day 63 following the first vaccine or placebo injection. An adult aged 18-55 years in Boston served as the donor. About this clone: Its antigen is as yet unknown.

The J segment lost 2 bases and the V segment lost 5 bases, leaving 5 bases of the junction unmatched. The CDR3 runs to 14 residues. Germline loops: CDR1 SGHNT, CDR2 YENEEA. The receptor was isolated from a person aged 18 to 59 who received the Ad26.COV2.S COVID-19 vaccine or a placebo. Sequencing was performed on peripheral blood, taken in a trial of Ad26.COV2.S vaccine versus placebo. The V and J genes are TRBV11-3 and TRBJ1-2; 7 bases are shared with TRBD1. The CDR3 is CASSPRTGNYGYTF. The CDR3 DNA reads TGTGCCAGCAGCCCTCGGACAGGCAACTATGGCTACACCTTC.